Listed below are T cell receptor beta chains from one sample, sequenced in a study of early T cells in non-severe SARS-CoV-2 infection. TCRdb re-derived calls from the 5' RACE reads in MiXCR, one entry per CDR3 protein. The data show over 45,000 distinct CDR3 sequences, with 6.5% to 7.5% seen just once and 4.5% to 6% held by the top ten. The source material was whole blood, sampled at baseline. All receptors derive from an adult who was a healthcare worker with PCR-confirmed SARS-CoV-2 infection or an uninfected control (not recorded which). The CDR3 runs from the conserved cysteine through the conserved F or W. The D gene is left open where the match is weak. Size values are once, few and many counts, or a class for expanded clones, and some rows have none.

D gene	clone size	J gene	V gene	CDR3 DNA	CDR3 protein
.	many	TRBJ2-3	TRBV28	TGTGCCAGCGGTTCCTTCGAGGCTGATACGCAGTATTTT	CASGSFEADTQYF
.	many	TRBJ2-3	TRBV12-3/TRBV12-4	TGTGCCAGCACCCTCCTACTTTCCACAGATACGCAGTATTTT	CASTLLLSTDTQYF
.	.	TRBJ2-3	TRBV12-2	TGTGCAAGTCGCTTAGTGCAGGGGCCGAGCACAGATACGCAGTATTTT	CASRLVQGPSTDTQYF
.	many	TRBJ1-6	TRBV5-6	TGTGCCAGCAGCCCGGAGATGACAAATTCACCCCTCCACTTT	CASSPEMTNSPLHF
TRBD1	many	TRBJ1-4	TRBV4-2	TGTGCCAGCAGCGGCCGGGACAGCTCTGAAAAACTGTTTTTT	CASSGRDSSEKLFF
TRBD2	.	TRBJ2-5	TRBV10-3	TGTGCCATCAGTCTAGCGGGGGGGCAAGAGACCCAGTACTTC	CAISLAGGQETQYF
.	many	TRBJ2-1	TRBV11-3	TGTGCCAGCAGCCACCTTTCGAACTATGAGCAGTTCTTC	CASSHLSNYEQFF
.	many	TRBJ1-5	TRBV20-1	TGCAGTGCTAGAGATGGCGCCAACGTTTTGGCTCAGCCCCAGCATTTT	CSARDGANVLAQPQHF
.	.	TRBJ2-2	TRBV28	TGTGCCAGCAGTTTTCTATTCCAAACCGGGGAGCTGTTTTTT	CASSFLFQTGELFF
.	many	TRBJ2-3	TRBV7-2	TGTGCCAGCAGCTTAAAACAGCGGGCCACAGATACGCAGTATTTT	CASSLKQRATDTQYF
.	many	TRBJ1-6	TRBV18	TGTGCCAGCTCATGGCAGGGGCATAATTCACCCCTCCACTTT	CASSWQGHNSPLHF
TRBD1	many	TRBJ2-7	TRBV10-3	TGTGCCATCAGAACCGGGACAGGGGCCTTCGAGCAGTACTTC	CAIRTGTGAFEQYF
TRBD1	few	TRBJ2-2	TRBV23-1	TGCGCCAGCAGTCAATCAAAGGGACAGGGGAACACCGGGGAGCTGTTTTTT	CASSQSKGQGNTGELFF
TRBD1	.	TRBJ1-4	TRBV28	TGTGCCAGCAACCCTCGACAGGGAGACATTGAAAAACTGTTTTTT	CASNPRQGDIEKLFF
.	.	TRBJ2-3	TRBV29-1	TGCAGCGTTGCCGAAGGGGACGATAATGATACGCAGTATTTT	CSVAEGDDNDTQYF
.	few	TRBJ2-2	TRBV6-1	TGTGCCAGCGCCGGGGCCGGGGAGCTGTTTTTT	CASAGAGELFF
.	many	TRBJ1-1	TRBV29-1	TGCAGCGTTGGCGGGGCCTACGACACTGAAGCTTTCTTT	CSVGGAYDTEAFF
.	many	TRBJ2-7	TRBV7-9	TGTGCCAGCAGCTTAGTAGGGTCTACGTACGAGCAGTACTTC	CASSLVGSTYEQYF
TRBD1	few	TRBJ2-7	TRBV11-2	TGTGCCAGCAGCTCCCCCGACAGGGTAGCCTACGAGCAGTACTTC	CASSSPDRVAYEQYF
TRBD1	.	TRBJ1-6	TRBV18	TGTGCCAGCTCACCATTATCAGGGGGAAATTCACCCCTCCACTTT	CASSPLSGGNSPLHF
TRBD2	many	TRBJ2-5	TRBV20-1	TGCAGTGCTAGAGATCCGGGGGGGCCGGGAGAGACCCAGTACTTC	CSARDPGGPGETQYF
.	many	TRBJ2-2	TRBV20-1	TGCAGTGCTAGCGGTGCTGCAGGTGACACCGGGGAGCTGTTTTTT	CSASGAAGDTGELFF
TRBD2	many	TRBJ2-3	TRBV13	TGTGCCAGCAGCCCCCGGACTAGCGGAATCGATACGCAGTATTTT	CASSPRTSGIDTQYF
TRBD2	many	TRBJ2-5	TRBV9	TGTGCCAGCAGCGTAGCTGGGACTATATCGCCCGCCCAGTACTTC	CASSVAGTISPAQYF
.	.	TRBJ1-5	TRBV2	TGTGCCAGCAAGGCCCAGCGGGATCAGCCCCAGCATTTT	CASKAQRDQPQHF
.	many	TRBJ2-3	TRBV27	TGTGCCAGCAGTCCCTTCTTACAGATATCCACAGATACGCAGTATTTT	CASSPFLQISTDTQYF
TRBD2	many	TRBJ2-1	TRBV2	TGTGCCAGCAGTCCCCTACTAGCGGAGAACTACAATGAGCAGTTCTTC	CASSPLLAENYNEQFF
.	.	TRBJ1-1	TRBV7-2	TGTGCCAGCAGCTTAGTAGGGGGGAACACTGAAGCTTTCTTT	CASSLVGGNTEAFF
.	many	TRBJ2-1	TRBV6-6	TGTGCCAGCAGTACACGGGAGACCTACAATGAGCAGTTCTTC	CASSTRETYNEQFF
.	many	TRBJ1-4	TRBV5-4	TGTGCCAGCAGCTTGGACGAAGCAGGGGAAGCTGGAAAACTGTTTTTT	CASSLDEAGEAGKLFF
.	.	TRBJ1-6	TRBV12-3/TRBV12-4	TGTGCCAGCAGTTTACTTGCGGATTCACCCCTCCACTTT	CASSLLADSPLHF
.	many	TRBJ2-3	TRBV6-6	TGTGCCAGCAGTTACTCGAAGGCGGGGGCCCCCACAGATACGCAGTATTTT	CASSYSKAGAPTDTQYF
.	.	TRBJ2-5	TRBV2	TGTGCCAGCAGTGAAGCCCTAGGACAAGAGACCCAGTACTTC	CASSEALGQETQYF
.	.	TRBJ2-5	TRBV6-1	TGTGCCAGCAGTAAACAGCGTGAAGAGACCCAGTACTTC	CASSKQREETQYF
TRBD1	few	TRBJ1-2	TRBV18	TGTGCCAGCTCATCTGGACAGGGAGAGTATGGCTACACCTTC	CASSSGQGEYGYTF
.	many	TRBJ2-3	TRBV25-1	TGTGCCAGCACGCCCCGGGGGCTAGCTGTGACAGATACGCAGTATTTT	CASTPRGLAVTDTQYF
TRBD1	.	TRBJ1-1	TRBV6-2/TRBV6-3	TGTGCCAGCAGTCAGGGACAGTCCACTGAAGCTTTCTTT	CASSQGQSTEAFF
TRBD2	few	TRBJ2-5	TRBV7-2	TGTGCCAGCAGCTCCGTTAGCGGGGGGGCCGTAACCCAGTACTTC	CASSSVSGGAVTQYF
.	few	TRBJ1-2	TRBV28	TGTGCCAGCAGTTTGCGACGTACGTATGGCTACACCTTC	CASSLRRTYGYTF
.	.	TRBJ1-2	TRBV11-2	TGTGCCAGCAGCCAGGAGGGGTATGGCTACACCTTC	CASSQEGYGYTF
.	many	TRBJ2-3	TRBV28	TGTGCCAGCAGTTTACAGGAGTTTGGGATGACAGATACGCAGTATTTT	CASSLQEFGMTDTQYF
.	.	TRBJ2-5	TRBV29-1	TGCAGCGCTACGTTGGCTGCATCTAAGGGGACCCAGTACTTC	CSATLAASKGTQYF
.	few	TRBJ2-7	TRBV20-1	TGCAGTGCGATAGGGCAGGCGAACTCCTACGAGCAGTACTTC	CSAIGQANSYEQYF
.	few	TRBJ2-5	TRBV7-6	TGTGCCAGCCTCCCCCGGCCGACAGCACAAGAGACCCAGTACTTC	CASLPRPTAQETQYF
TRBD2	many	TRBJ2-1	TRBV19	TGTGCCAGTAGTCCGACTAGCCGGGTCGAGCAGTTCTTC	CASSPTSRVEQFF
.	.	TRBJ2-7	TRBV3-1	TGTGCCAGCAGCCAAGACACCCCATACGAGCAGTACTTC	CASSQDTPYEQYF
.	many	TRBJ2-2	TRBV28	TGTGCCAGCAGGCCCGGACTAGGGGGCACCGGGGAGCTGTTTTTT	CASRPGLGGTGELFF
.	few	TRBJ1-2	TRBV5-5	TGTGCCAGCAGTCTAGATTCCCCTCTCTATGGCTGCACCTTC	CASSLDSPLYGCTF
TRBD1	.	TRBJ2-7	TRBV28	TGTGCCAGCAGTGGGACAGGACACTACGAGCAGTACTTC	CASSGTGHYEQYF
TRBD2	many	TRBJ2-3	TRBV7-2	TGTGCCAGCAGCCCCGGACTAGCGAACCGCCAACGAACAGATACGCAGTATTTT	CASSPGLANRQRTDTQYF
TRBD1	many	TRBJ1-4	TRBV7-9	TGTGCCAGCAGCTGGGACAGCGAAAAACTGTTTTTT	CASSWDSEKLFF
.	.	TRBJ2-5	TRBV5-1	TGCGCCAGCAGCTTGGAGACAAAGACCCAGTACTTC	CASSLETKTQYF
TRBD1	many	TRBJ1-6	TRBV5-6	TGTGCCAGCAGCCCATGGCGGGACAGGGGGAGTTATTCACCCCTCCACTTT	CASSPWRDRGSYSPLHF
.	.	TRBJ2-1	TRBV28	TGTGCCAGCAGCCCCCGGGACACTGAGCAGTTCTTC	CASSPRDTEQFF